The clone carrying this T cell receptor beta chain has a count of ten or more. Antigen specificity is unknown. This sample is drawn from a study of spatial heterogeneity in lung cancer. Study at large: Beta-chain sequences consistently outnumbered alpha-chain sequences in detection. A unique TCR and UMI combination showed up more than ten times in raw reads, on average. Study conclusions and caveats: In blood, ubiquitous expanded tumor TCRs appeared more at resection than follow-up.

The sample's time point: sample taken at primary tumor resection. The study sequenced unsorted whole RNA from tumor, nontumor lung or frozen PBMC. A unique molecular identifier was attached to every TCR cDNA molecule. TCRdb redid the calling of the 5' RACE reads with MiXCR, one entry per CDR3 protein. Here the sample spans 77,000 or so distinct CDR3 sequences, 15% to 25% being singletons. CDR3 length: 13 residues. Unmatched junction bases numbered 3, after V lost 4 bases and J lost 4 bases. Germline lookup yields CDR1 MNHNY and CDR2 SVGAGI (reference sequence). The sequence came from a male donor with early-stage non-small cell lung cancer. V usage is TRBV6-6 and J usage is TRBJ2-5, with TRBD2 matching 7 bases. The sequencing here drew on PBMCs, taken at surgery. CDR3 nucleotides: TGTGCCAGCAGTTTCTCTAGCGGAGAGACCCAGTACTTC. Translating gives CASSFSSGETQYF.